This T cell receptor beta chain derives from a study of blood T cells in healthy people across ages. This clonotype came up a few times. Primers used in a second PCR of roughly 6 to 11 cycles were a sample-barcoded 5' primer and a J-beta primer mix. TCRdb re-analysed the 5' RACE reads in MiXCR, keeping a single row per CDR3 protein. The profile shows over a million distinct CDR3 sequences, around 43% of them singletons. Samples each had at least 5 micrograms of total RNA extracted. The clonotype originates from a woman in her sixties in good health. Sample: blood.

The CDR3 protein is CASSLGPGQGGTDTQYF. The CDR3, as DNA: TGTGCCAGCAGCTTAGGACCGGGACAGGGAGGCACAGATACGCAGTATTTT. The chain joins TRBV11-2 to TRBJ2-3; TRBD1 aligns across 9 bases. With 1 base clipped from V and 1 base from J, the junction kept 6 bases outside the gene matches. Germline lookup yields CDR1 SGHAT and CDR2 FQNNGV. The CDR3 sequence is 17 residues long.